What follows are 10 T cell receptor beta chains derived from one specimen sequenced in a study of T cell responses to AZD1222 COVID-19 vaccine. Libraries were prepared by immunoSEQ multiplex PCR; TCRdb keeps only in-frame clonotypes and omits some of them. The data show around 63,000 clones, roughly 85% seen once. The sample in question was peripheral blood, obtained on day 0 of AZD1222 vaccination. The source is an adult in good health.

CDR3 DNA sequence: TGTGCCAGCATGCCCTCATTGAACACTGAAGCTTTCTTT. Its protein product is CASMPSLNTEAFF. The rearrangement links TRBV7-9 to TRBJ1-1, with D hard to call. The germline gives CDR1 SEHNR, CDR2 FQNEAQ (reference sequence). The CDR3 extends over 13 amino acids. Trimming cost V 7 bases and J 0 bases, with 9 bases left between them.

The chain carries TRBV6-5 and TRBJ1-1; D perhaps matches TRBD1 (6 bases). Germline CDR1 reads MNHEY; CDR2 reads SVGAGI. Trimming stripped 10 bases from V and 3 bases from J, with 15 bases between. The CDR3 loop spans 13 amino acids. This chain's CDR3 is CATSLRGHTEAFF. CDR3 nucleotide sequence: TGTGCCACCTCCTTGCGGGGGCACACTGAAGCTTTCTTT.

The V call is TRBV5-4, the J call TRBJ1-4; D ambiguous. The germline CDR1 and CDR2 sequences are SGHNT and YYREEE (reference sequence). The V end lost 4 bases, the J end lost 6 bases, and 13 bases lay between the germline ends. The CDR3 covers 14 residues. The CDR3 here is CASSPGPGDEKLFF. The CDR3 DNA sequence: TGTGCCAGCAGCCCCGGGCCCGGGGATGAAAAACTGTTTTTT.

V gene TRBV5-4 combines with J gene TRBJ2-5; weak D call: TRBD2 (7 bases). Trimming cost V 10 bases and J 5 bases, with 18 bases left between them. This CDR3 spans 13 amino acids. In germline, CDR1 is SGHNT, CDR2 YYREEE (reference sequence). The CDR3 reads CALAPGGGETQYF. The DNA for the CDR3 is TGTGCCCTGGCCCCGGGCGGGGGCGAGACCCAGTACTTC.

The rearrangement links TRBV12-3 or TRBV12-4 to TRBJ2-1; 10 bases are a match to TRBD1. V was pared by 10 bases and J by 6 bases, with 3 bases of the junction left unmatched. The CDR3 sequence is 12 residues long. The CDR3: CATGQGGNEQFF. Here the CDR3 DNA reads TGTGCCACCGGACAGGGGGGCAATGAGCAGTTCTTC.

This rearrangement joins TRBV2 to TRBJ2-1, with TRBD2 matching 11 bases. The CDR3 runs 16 residues. Trimming removed 5 bases from V and 7 bases from J; junction bases left unmatched: 10. The V gene's germline CDR1 is SNHLY and CDR2 FYNNEI. The DNA for the CDR3 is TGTGCCAGCAGTACCCTTAGCGGGGGGGCCTGGAATGAGCAGTTCTTC. Amino acid sequence: CASSTLSGGAWNEQFF. The full variable domain, in which reference TRBV2 and TRBJ2-1 provide the parts outside the CDR3, is EPEVTQTPSHQVTQMGQEVILRCVPISNHLYFYWYRQILGQKVEFLVSFYNNEISEKSEIFDDQFSVERPDGSNFTLKIRSTKLEDSAMYFCASSTLSGGAWNEQFFGPGTRLTVL.

The chain combines TRBV10-2 with TRBJ2-7, with 10 bases identical to TRBD1. Looked up from germline, CDR1 is WSHSY and CDR2 is SAAADI. Trimming cost V 2 bases and J 6 bases; bases outside gene matches: 7. This CDR3 is 15 amino acids long. The CDR3 region is CASSERTGGDAEQYF. The DNA of the CDR3 is TGCGCCAGCAGTGAGAGGACAGGGGGAGATGCCGAGCAGTACTTC.

The chain links TRBV24-1 to TRBJ1-2, with D tentatively TRBD1 (5 bases). Trimming pared 5 bases from V and 2 bases from J, leaving 11 bases between. Germline loops: CDR1 KGHDR, CDR2 SFDVKD. The CDR3 extends over 14 amino acids. The CDR3 sequence: CATSAGTENYGYTF. Written as DNA, the CDR3 is TGTGCCACCAGTGCCGGGACCGAAAACTATGGCTACACCTTC.

The V and J genes are TRBV5-1 and TRBJ1-1; no definite D call. The length of the CDR3 is 13 residues. V was pared by 2 bases and J by 2 bases, with 7 bases between. Germline V gene data show CDR1 as SGHRS and CDR2 as YFSETQ. The CDR3 spells CASSFNRNTEAFF. The CDR3 coding sequence is TGCGCCAGCAGCTTTAACAGAAACACTGAAGCTTTCTTT.

This chain uses TRBV29-1 with TRBJ1-2; possible D gene TRBD1, 6 bases. The CDR3 has 13 residues. The V end was cut by 3 bases, the J end by 5 bases, with 13 bases between. Germline loops: CDR1 SQVTM, CDR2 ANQGSEA. CDR3 DNA sequence: TGCAGCGTTGAGTTGGGGGCTAGGTATGGCTACACCTTC. Its translation is CSVELGARYGYTF.